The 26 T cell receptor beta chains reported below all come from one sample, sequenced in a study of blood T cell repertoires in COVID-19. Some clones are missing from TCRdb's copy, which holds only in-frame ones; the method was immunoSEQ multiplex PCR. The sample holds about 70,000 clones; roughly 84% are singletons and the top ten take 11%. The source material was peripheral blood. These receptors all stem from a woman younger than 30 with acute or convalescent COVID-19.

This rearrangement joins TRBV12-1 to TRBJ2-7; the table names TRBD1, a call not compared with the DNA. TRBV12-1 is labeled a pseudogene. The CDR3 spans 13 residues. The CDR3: CASSFDKTYEQYF. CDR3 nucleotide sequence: TGTGCCAGCAGCTTTGACAAAACCTACGAGCAGTACTTC.

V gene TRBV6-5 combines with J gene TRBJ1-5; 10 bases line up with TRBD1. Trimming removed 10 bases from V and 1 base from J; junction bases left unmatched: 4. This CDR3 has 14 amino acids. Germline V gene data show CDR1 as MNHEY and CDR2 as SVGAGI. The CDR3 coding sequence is TGTGCCACCGGGACAGGGGCAAGCAATCAGCCCCAGCATTTT. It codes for CATGTGASNQPQHF.

The CDR3 sequence: CASSQVLGGGRHNEQFF. CDR3 DNA sequence: TGCGCCAGCAGCCAAGTTTTAGGCGGCGGGAGACACAATGAGCAGTTCTTC. The gene calls are TRBV4-3 and TRBJ2-1; 7 bases map to TRBD2. The CDR3 loop spans 17 amino acids. CDR1 is LGHNA and CDR2 is YSLEER in the germline V gene. J lost 5 bases, V lost 1 base, and 11 bases had no gene match.

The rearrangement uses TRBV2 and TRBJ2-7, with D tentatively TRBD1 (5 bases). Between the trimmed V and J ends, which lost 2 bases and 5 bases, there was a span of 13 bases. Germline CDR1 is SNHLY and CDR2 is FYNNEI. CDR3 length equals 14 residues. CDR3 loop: CASSESSQGHEQYF. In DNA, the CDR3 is TGTGCCAGCAGTGAATCCAGTCAGGGCCACGAGCAGTACTTC. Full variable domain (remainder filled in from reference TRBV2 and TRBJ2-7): EPEVTQTPSHQVTQMGQEVILRCVPISNHLYFYWYRQILGQKVEFLVSFYNNEISEKSEIFDDQFSVERPDGSNFTLKIRSTKLEDSAMYFCASSESSQGHEQYFGPGTRLTVT.

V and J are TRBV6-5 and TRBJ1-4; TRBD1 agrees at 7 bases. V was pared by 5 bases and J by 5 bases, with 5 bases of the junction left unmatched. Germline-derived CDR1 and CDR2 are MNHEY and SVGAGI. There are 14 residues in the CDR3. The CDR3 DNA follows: TGTGCCAGCAGTCGGGACAGTTCGAATGAAAAACTGTTTTTT. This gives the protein CASSRDSSNEKLFF.

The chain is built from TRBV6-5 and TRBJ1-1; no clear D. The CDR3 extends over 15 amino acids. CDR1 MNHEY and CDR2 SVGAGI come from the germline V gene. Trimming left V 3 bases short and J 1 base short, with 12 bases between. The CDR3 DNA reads TGTGCCAGCAGTTATACAGCCCGCAGGAACACTGAAGCTTTCTTT. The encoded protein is CASSYTARRNTEAFF.

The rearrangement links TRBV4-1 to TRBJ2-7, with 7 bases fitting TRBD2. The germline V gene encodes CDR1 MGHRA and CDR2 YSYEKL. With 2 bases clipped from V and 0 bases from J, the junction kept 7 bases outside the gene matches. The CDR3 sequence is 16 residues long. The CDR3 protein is CASSQLGSGTSYEQYF. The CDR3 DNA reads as TGCGCCAGCAGCCAATTAGGGAGCGGGACCTCCTACGAGCAGTACTTC.

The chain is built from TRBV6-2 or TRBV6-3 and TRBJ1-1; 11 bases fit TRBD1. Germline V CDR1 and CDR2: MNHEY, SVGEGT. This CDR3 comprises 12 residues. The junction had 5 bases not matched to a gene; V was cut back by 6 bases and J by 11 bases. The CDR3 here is CASSGQGAVAFF. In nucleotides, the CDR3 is TGTGCCAGCAGCGGACAGGGGGCCGTCGCTTTCTTT.

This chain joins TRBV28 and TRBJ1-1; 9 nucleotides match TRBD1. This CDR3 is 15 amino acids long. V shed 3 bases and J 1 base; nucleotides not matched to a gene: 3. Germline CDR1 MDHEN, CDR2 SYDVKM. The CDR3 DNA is TGTGCCAGCAGTTTTTGGACAGGGGCGAACACTGAAGCTTTCTTT. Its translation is CASSFWTGANTEAFF.

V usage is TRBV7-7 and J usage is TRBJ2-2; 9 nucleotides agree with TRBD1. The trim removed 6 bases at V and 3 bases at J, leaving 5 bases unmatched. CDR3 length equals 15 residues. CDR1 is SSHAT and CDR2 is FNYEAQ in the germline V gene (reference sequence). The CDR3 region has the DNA TGTGCCAGCAGGTTGGGACAGGGTGACACCGGGGAGCTGTTTTTT. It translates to CASRLGQGDTGELFF.

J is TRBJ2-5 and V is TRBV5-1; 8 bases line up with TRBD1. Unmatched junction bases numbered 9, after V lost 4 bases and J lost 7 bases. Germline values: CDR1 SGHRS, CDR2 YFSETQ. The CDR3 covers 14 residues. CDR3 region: CASSPGQEMGTQYF. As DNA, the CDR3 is TGCGCCAGCAGCCCGGGACAGGAGATGGGGACCCAGTACTTC.

CDR3: CASSLLPDRVETQYF. Written as DNA, the CDR3 is TGCGCCAGCAGCTTGTTGCCGGACAGGGTAGAGACCCAGTACTTC. The V and J genes are TRBV5-1 and TRBJ2-5, with 8 bases fitting TRBD1. Germline loops: CDR1 SGHRS, CDR2 YFSETQ. This CDR3 is built from 15 residues. After removal of 1 base from V and 4 bases from J, the junction contained 6 bases not matched to a gene.

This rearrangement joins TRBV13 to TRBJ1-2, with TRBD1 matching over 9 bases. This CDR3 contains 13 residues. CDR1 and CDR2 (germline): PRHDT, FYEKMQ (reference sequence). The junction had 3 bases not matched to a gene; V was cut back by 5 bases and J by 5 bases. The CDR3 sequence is CASSHGQGYGYTF. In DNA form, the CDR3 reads TGTGCCAGCAGCCACGGACAGGGGTATGGCTACACCTTC.

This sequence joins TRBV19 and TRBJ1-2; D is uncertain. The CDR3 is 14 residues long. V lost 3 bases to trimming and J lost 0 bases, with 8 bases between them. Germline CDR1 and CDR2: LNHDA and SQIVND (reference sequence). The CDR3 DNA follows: TGTGCCAGTAGTATCGGTCCTACTAACTATGGCTACACCTTC. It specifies CASSIGPTNYGYTF. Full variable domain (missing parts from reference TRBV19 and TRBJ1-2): DGGITQSPKYLFRKEGQNVTLSCEQNLNHDAMYWYRQDPGQGLRLIYYSQIVNDFQKGDIAEGYSVSREKKESFPLTVTSAQKNPTAFYLCASSIGPTNYGYTFGSGTRLTVV.

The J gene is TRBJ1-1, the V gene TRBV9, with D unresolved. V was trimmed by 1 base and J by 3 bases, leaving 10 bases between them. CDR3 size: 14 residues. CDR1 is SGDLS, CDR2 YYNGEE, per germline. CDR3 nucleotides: TGTGCCAGCAGCGTAAGTTCCGGGGACACTGAAGCTTTCTTT. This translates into CASSVSSGDTEAFF.

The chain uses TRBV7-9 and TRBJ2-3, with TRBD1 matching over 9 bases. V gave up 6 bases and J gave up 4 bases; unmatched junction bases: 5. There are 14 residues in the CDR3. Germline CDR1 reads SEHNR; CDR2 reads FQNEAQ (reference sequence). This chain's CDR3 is CASREDRGPDTQYF. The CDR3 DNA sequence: TGTGCCAGCAGAGAGGACAGGGGACCAGATACGCAGTATTTT.

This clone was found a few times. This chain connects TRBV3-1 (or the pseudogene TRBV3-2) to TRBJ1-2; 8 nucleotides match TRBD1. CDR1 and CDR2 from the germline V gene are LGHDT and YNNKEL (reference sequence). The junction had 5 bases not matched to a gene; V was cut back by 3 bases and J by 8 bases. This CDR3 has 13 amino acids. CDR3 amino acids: CASSQTGAKGYTF. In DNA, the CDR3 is TGTGCCAGCAGCCAGACAGGGGCGAAGGGCTACACCTTC.

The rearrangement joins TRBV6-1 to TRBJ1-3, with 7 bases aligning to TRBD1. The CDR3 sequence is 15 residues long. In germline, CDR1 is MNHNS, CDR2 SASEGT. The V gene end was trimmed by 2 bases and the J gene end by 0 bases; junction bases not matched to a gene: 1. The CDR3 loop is CASSERGRSGNTIYF. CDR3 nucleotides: TGTGCCAGCAGTGAAAGGGGGCGCTCTGGAAACACCATATATTTT.

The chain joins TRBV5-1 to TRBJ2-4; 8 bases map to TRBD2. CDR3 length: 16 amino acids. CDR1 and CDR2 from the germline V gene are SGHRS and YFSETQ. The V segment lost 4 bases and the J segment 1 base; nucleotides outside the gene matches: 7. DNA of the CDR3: TGCGCCAGCAGCCCGCGGGGGGACGGGGCCAAAAACATTCAGTACTTC. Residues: CASSPRGDGAKNIQYF. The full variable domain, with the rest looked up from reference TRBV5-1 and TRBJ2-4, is KAGVTQTPRYLIKTRGQQVTLSCSPISGHRSVSWYQQTPGQGLQFLFEYFSETQRNKGNFPGRFSGRQFSNSRSEMNVSTLELGDSALYLCASSPRGDGAKNIQYFGAGTRLSVL.

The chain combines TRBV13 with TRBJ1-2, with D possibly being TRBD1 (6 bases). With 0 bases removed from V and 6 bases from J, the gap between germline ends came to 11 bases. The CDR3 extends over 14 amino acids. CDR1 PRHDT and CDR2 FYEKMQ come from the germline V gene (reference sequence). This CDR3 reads CASSLGGDNHGYTF. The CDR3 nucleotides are TGTGCCAGCAGCTTAGGCGGGGACAACCATGGCTACACCTTC.

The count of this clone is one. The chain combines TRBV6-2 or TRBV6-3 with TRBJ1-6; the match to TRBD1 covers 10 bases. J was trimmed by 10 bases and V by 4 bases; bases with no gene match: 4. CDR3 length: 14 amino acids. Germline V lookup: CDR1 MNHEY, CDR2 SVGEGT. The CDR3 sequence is CASSSGQGRSPLHF. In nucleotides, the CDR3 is TGTGCCAGCAGTTCGGGACAGGGGAGGTCACCCCTCCACTTT.

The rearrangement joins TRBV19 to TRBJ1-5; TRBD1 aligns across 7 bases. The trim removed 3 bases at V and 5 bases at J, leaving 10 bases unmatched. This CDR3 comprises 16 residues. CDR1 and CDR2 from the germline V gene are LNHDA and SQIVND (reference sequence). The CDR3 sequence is CASSMRGRSLDQPQHF. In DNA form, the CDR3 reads TGTGCCAGTAGTATGAGGGGGCGATCCCTCGATCAGCCCCAGCATTTT.

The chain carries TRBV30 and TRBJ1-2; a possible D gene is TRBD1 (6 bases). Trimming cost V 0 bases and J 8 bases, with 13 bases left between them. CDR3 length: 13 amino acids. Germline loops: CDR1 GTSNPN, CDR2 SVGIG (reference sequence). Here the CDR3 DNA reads TGTGCCTGGAGTGTGAACAGGGTGGGAGGCTACACCTTC. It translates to CAWSVNRVGGYTF.

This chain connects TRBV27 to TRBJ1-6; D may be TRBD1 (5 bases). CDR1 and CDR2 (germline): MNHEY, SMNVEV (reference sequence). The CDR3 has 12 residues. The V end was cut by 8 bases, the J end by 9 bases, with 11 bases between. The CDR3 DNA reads TGTGCCAGCGGGGGGGGGTTTTCACCCCTCCACTTT. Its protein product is CASGGGFSPLHF.

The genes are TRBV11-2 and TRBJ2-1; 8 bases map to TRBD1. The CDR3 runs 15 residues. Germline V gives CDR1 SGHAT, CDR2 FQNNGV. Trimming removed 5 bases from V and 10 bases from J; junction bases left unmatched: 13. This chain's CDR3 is CASSPPGGNPTEQFF. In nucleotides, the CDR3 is TGTGCCAGCAGCCCACCAGGGGGCAATCCTACGGAGCAGTTCTTC.

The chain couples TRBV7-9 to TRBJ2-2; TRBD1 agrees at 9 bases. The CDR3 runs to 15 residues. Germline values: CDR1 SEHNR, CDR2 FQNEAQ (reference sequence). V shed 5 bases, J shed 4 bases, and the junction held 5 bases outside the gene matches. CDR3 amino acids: CASSTRTGATGELFF. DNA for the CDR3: TGTGCCAGCAGCACACGGACAGGGGCCACCGGGGAGCTGTTTTTT. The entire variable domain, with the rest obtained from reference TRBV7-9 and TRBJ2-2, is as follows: DTGVSQNPRHKITKRGQNVTFRCDPISEHNRLYWYRQTLGQGPEFLTYFQNEAQLEKSRLLSDRFSAERPKGSFSTLEIQRTEQGDSAMYLCASSTRTGATGELFFGEGSRLTVL.